Each of the 7 T cell receptor beta chains below was sequenced from the same sample in a study of T cell responses to AZD1222 COVID-19 vaccine listed by TCRdb under 2021. Library preparation was by the immunoSEQ multiplex PCR assay. What TCRdb holds here is the immuneACCESS table cut down to in-frame rearrangements. Part of the clones is not present; checked against another copy, under half of the missing clones reflect an unresolved V gene, and the others are unexplained. This sample lists about 130,000 clones; about 91% were detected once. The leading ten clones occupy 2.8% of the sample. This sample's time point label indicates: baseline before first vaccination. This specimen consisted of peripheral blood, obtained on day 0 of AZD1222 vaccination. The receptors come from an adult in good health.

This clone was observed a handful of times. The chain recombines TRBV6-5 with TRBJ1-2; 7 bases align to TRBD1. Per germline, CDR1 MNHEY and CDR2 SVGAGI. J was trimmed by 3 bases and V by 6 bases; bases with no gene match: 10. The CDR3 runs 15 residues. The CDR3 DNA follows: TGTGCCAGCAGACCGGGACAGCAGATATACTATGGCTACACCTTC. Residues: CASRPGQQIYYGYTF.

CDR3 sequence (DNA): TGTGCCAGCAACCCCTCCGAAGGGGCCGGGGAGCTGTTTTTT. This translates into CASNPSEGAGELFF. This sequence joins TRBV6-5 and TRBJ2-2, with D maybe TRBD1 (5 bases). Germline values: CDR1 MNHEY, CDR2 SVGAGI. The CDR3 has 14 residues. Trimming shortened V by 7 bases and J by 6 bases, and 15 bases separated the two germline ends.

V gene TRBV5-6 combines with J gene TRBJ1-1; the D is unclear. The ends were cut back, 9 bases at V and 8 bases at J, with 17 bases in the middle. Germline V gene sequence: CDR1 SGHDT, CDR2 YYEEEE. The CDR3 spans 12 residues. This CDR3 is CATQTSGVEAFF. In DNA, the CDR3 is TGTGCCACTCAGACATCCGGAGTAGAAGCTTTCTTT.

The rearrangement uses TRBV19 and TRBJ1-2; D is perhaps TRBD1 (6 bases). Germline lookup yields CDR1 LNHDA and CDR2 SQIVND (reference sequence). The V and J ends lost 9 bases and 3 bases respectively, with 8 bases between them. The CDR3 covers 11 residues. The CDR3 bases are TGTGCCAGCAGGACAGACTATGGCTACACCTTC. This translates into CASRTDYGYTF.

V and J are TRBV15 and TRBJ2-3; D perhaps matches TRBD1 (6 bases). Trimming pared 6 bases from V and 4 bases from J, leaving 14 bases between. The CDR3 is 14 amino acids. Germline-derived CDR1 and CDR2 are LNHNV and YYDKDF (reference sequence). CDR3 DNA sequence: TGTGCCACCAGAACGAGGGGGAGTTCAGATACGCAGTATTTT. Its translation: CATRTRGSSDTQYF.

The chain has TRBV19 and TRBJ2-7; D call uncertain. Trimming took off 4 bases at V and 6 bases at J, with 16 bases between the two ends. Germline CDR1 is LNHDA and CDR2 is SQIVND (reference sequence). This CDR3 has 14 residues. This CDR3 is CASSKRAPYSEQYF. The CDR3 DNA reads TGTGCCAGTAGTAAGAGAGCCCCCTATTCCGAGCAGTACTTC.

The CDR3 loop reads CASAGGGPNTEAFF. The CDR3 DNA sequence: TGTGCCAGCGCCGGAGGGGGGCCTAACACTGAAGCTTTCTTT. This sequence joins TRBV11-2 and TRBJ1-1, with D perhaps TRBD1 (6 bases). V lost 8 bases to trimming and J lost 2 bases, with 15 bases between them. CDR3 length equals 14 residues. Germline CDR1 SGHAT, CDR2 FQNNGV.